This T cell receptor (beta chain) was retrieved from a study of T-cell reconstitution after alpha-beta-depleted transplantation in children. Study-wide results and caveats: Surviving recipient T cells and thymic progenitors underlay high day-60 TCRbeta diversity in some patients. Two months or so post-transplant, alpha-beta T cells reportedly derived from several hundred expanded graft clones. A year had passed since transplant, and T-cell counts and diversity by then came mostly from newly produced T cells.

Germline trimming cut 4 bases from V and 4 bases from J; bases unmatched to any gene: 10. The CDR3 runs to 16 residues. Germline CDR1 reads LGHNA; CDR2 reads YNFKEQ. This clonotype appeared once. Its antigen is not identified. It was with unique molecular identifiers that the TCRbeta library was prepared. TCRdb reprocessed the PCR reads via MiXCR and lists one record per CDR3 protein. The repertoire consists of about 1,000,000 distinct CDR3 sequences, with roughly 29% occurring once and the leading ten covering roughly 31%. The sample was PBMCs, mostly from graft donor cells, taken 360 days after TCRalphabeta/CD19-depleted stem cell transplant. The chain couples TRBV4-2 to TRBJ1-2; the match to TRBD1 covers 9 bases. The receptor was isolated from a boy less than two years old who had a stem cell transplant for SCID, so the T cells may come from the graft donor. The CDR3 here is CASSPEPGQGFYGYTF. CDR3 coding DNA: TGTGCCAGCAGCCCCGAACCGGGACAGGGATTCTATGGCTACACCTTC.